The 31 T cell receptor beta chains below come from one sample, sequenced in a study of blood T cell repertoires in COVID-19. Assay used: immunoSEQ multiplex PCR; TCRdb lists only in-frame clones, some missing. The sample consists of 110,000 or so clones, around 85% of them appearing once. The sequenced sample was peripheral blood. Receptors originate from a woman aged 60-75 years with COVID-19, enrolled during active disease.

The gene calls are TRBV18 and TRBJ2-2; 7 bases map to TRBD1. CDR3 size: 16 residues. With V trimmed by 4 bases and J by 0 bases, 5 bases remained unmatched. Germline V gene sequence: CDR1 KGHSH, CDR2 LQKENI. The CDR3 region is CASSRTGTANTGELFF. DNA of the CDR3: TGTGCCAGCTCACGGACCGGGACAGCGAACACCGGGGAGCTGTTTTTT.

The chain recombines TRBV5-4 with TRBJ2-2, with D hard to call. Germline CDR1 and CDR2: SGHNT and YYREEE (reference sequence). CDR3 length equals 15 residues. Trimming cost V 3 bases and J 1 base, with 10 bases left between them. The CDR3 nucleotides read TGTGCCAGCAGCTCACGGAGTCGGAACACCGGGGAGCTGTTTTTT. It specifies CASSSRSRNTGELFF.

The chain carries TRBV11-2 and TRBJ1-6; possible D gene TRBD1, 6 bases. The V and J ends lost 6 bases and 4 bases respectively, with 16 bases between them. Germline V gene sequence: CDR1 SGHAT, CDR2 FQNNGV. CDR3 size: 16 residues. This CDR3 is CASRRPFTGYNSPLHF. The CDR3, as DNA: TGTGCCAGCAGGAGACCTTTTACAGGGTATAATTCACCCCTCCACTTT.

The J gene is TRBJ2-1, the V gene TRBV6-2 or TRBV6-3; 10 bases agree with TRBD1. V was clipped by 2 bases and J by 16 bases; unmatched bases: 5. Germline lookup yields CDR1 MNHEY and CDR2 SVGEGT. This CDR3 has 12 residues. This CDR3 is CASSYDGTGVFF. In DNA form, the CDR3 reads TGTGCCAGCAGTTACGATGGGACAGGGGTTTTCTTC.

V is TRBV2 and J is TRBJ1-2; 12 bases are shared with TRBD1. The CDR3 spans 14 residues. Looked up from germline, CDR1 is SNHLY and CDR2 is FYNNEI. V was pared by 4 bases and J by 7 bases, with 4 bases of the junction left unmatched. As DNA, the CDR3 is TGTGCCAGCAGTGTGGGGACAGGGGGCTCTGGCTACACCTTC. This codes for CASSVGTGGSGYTF.

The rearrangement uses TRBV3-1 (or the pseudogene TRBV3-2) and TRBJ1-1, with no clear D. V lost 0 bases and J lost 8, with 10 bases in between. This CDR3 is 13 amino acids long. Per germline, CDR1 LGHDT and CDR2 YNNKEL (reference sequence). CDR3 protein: CASSQDSGIEAFF. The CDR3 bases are TGTGCCAGCAGCCAAGATTCAGGCATCGAAGCTTTCTTT.

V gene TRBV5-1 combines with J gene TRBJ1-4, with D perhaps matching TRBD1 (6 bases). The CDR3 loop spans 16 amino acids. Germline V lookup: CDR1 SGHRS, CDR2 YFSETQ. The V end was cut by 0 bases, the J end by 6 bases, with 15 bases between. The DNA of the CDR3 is TGCGCCAGCAGCTTGGGTTACAGGGCTTCGCATGAAAAACTGTTTTTT. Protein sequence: CASSLGYRASHEKLFF.

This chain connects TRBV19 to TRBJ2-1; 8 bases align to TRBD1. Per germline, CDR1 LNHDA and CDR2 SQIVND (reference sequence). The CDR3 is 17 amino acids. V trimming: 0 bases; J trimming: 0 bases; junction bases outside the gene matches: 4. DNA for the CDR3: TGTGCCAGTAGTATAGACTCGACAGGGGACTCCTACAATGAGCAGTTCTTC. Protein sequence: CASSIDSTGDSYNEQFF.

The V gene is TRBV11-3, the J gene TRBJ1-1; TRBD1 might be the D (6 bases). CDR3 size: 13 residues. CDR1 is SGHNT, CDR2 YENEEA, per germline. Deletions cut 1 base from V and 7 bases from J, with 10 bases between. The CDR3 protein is CASSLAGADEAFF. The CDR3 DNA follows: TGTGCCAGCAGCTTAGCAGGGGCGGATGAAGCTTTCTTT.

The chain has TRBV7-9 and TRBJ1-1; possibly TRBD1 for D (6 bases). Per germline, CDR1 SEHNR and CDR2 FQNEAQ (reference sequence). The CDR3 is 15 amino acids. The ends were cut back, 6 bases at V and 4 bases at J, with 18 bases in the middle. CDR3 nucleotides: TGTGCCAGCAGTCGACACAGGGAATCGGCCACTGAAGCTTTCTTT. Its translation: CASSRHRESATEAFF.

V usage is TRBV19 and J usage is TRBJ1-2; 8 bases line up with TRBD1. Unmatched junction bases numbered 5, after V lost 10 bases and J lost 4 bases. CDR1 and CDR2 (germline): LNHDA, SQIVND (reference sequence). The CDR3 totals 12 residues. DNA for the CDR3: TGTGCCACCTTACAGGGGGGCTATGGCTACACCTTC. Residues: CATLQGGYGYTF.

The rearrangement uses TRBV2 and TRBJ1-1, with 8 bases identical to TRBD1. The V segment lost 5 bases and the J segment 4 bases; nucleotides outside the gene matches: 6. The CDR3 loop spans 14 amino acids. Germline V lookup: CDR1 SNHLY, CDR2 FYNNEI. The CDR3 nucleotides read TGTGCCAGCAGTCCCAGGGGGCTCGGCACTGAAGCTTTCTTT. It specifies CASSPRGLGTEAFF.

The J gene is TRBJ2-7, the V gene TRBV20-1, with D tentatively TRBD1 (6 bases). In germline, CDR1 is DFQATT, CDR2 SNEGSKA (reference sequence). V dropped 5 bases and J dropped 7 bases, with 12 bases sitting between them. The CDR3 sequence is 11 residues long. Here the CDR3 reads CSAHRVGEQYF. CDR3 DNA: TGCAGTGCTCACAGGGTTGGAGAGCAGTACTTC.

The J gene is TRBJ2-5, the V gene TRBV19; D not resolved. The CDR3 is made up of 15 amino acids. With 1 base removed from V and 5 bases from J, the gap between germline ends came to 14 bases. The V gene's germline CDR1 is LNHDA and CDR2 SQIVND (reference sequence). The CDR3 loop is CASSIGPGSAETQYF. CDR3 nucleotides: TGTGCCAGTAGTATAGGCCCGGGTTCGGCGGAGACCCAGTACTTC.

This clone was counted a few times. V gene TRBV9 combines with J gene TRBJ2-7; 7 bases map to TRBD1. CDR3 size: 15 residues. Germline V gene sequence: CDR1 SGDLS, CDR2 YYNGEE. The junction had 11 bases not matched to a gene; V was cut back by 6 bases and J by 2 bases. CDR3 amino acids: CASTKTGTETYEQYF. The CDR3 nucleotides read TGTGCCAGCACCAAAACCGGGACAGAAACCTACGAGCAGTACTTC.

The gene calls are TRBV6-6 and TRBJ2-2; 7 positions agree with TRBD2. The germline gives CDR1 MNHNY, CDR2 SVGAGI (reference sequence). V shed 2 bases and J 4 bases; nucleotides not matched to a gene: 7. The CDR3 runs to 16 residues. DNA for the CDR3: TGTGCCAGCAGTTACGAAGGACTAGTAGGCACCGGGGAGCTGTTTTTT. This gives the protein CASSYEGLVGTGELFF.

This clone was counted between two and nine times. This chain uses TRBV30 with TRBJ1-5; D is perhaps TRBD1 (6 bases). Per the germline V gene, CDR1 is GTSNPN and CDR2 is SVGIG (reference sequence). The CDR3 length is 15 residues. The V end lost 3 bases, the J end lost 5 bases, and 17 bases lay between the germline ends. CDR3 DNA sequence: TGTGCCTGGAGCACCCCGGACAGCCGATATCAGCCCCAGCATTTT. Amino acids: CAWSTPDSRYQPQHF.

In DNA, the CDR3 is TGCGCCAGCAGCGGGCCGGGACTCTCCGGGGAGCTGTTTTTT. Protein: CASSGPGLSGELFF. The V and J genes are TRBV5-1 and TRBJ2-2; TRBD2 might be the D (6 bases). V was clipped by 4 bases and J by 6 bases, with 13 bases between them. CDR1 is SGHRS and CDR2 is YFSETQ in the germline V gene. The CDR3 loop spans 14 amino acids.

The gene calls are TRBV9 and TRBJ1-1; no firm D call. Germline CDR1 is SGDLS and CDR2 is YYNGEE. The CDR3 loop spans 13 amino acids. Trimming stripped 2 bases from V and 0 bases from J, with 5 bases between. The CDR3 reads CASSVGMNTEAFF. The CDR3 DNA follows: TGTGCCAGCAGCGTGGGCATGAACACTGAAGCTTTCTTT.

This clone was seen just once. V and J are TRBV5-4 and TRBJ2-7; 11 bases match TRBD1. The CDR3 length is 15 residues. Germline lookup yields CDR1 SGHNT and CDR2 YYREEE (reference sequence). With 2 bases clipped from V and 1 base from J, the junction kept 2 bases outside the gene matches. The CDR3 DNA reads TGTGCCAGCAGCTTTGGGACAGGGGGATCCTACGAGCAGTACTTC. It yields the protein CASSFGTGGSYEQYF.

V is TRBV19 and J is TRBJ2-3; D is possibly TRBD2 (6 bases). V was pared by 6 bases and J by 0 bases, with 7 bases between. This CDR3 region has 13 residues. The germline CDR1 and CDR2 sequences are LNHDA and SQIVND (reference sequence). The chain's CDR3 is CASRRGSTDTQYF. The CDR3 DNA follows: TGTGCCAGTAGGCGGGGTAGCACAGATACGCAGTATTTT.

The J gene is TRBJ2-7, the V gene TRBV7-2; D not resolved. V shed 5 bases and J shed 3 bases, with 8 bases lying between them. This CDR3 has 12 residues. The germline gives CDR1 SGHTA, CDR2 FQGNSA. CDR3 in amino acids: CASSDFLYEQYF. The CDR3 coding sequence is TGTGCCAGCAGCGACTTCCTCTACGAGCAGTACTTC. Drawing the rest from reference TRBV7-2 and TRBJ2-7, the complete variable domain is GAGVSQSPSNKVTEKGKDVELRCDPISGHTALYWYRQSLGQGLEFLIYFQGNSAPDKSGLPSDRFSAERTGGSVSTLTIQRTQQEDSAVYLCASSDFLYEQYFGPGTRLTVT.

The CDR3 protein is CASSQIAGLAFEQYF. The CDR3 bases are TGTGCCAGCAGCCAGATAGCTGGTCTAGCGTTCGAGCAGTACTTC. V and J are TRBV11-2 and TRBJ2-7; D is perhaps TRBD2 (6 bases). V lost 5 bases and J 6 bases, leaving 20 bases between the germline ends. This CDR3 has 15 amino acids. The germline V gene has CDR1 SGHAT and CDR2 FQNNGV. Together with reference TRBV11-2 and TRBJ2-7, the CDR3 gives the full variable domain: EAGVAQSPRYKIIEKRQSVAFWCNPISGHATLYWYQQILGQGPKLLIQFQNNGVVDDSQLPKDRFSAERLKGVDSTLKIQPAKLEDSAVYLCASSQIAGLAFEQYFGPGTRLTVT.

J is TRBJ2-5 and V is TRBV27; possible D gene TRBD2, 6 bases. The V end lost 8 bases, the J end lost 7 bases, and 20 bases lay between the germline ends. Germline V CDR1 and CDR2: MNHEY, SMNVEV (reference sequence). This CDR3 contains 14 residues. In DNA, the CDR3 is TGTGCCAGCTCCTCCGCAGGCCTCGGGGGGACCCAGTACTTC. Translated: CASSSAGLGGTQYF.

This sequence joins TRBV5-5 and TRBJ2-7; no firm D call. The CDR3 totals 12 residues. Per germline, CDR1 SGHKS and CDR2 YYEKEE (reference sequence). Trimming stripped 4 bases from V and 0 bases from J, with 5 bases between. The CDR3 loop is CASSMSSYEQYF. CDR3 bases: TGTGCCAGCAGCATGAGCTCCTACGAGCAGTACTTC.

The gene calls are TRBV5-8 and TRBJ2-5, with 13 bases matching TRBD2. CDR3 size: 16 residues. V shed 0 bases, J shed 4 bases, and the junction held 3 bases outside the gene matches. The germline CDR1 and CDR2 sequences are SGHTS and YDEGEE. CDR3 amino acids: CASSLERTSGGETQYF. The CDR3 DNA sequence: TGTGCCAGCAGCTTGGAGCGGACTAGCGGGGGAGAGACCCAGTACTTC.

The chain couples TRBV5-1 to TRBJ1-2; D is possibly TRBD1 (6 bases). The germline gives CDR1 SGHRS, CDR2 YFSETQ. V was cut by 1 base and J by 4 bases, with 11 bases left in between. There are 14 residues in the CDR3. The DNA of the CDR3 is TGCGCCAGCAGCTTGTCGGGGGGCTCCTATGGCTACACCTTC. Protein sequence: CASSLSGGSYGYTF.

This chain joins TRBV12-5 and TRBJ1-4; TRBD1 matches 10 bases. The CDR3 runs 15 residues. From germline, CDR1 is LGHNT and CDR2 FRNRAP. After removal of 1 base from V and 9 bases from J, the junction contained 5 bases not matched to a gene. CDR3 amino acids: CASGLAGTGVKKLFF. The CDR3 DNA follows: TGTGCTAGTGGTTTGGCCGGGACAGGGGTCAAAAAACTGTTTTTT.

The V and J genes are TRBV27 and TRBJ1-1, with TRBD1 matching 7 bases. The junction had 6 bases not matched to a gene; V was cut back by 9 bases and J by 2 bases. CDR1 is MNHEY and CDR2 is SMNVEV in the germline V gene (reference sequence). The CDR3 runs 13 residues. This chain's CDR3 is CASKGTANTEAFF. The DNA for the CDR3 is TGTGCCAGTAAAGGGACAGCCAACACTGAAGCTTTCTTT.

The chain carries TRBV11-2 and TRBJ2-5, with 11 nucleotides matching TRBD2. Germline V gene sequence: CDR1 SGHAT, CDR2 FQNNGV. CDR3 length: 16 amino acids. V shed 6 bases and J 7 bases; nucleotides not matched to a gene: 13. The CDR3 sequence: CASRLKSSGGAGTQYF. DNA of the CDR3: TGTGCCAGCAGATTAAAGAGTAGCGGGGGGGCCGGGACCCAGTACTTC.

CDR3 sequence: CASSTTANTEAFF. The CDR3 DNA reads as TGTGCCAGCAGCACGACAGCGAACACTGAAGCTTTCTTT. The J gene is TRBJ1-1, the V gene TRBV11-2; possible D gene TRBD1, 5 bases. This CDR3 contains 13 residues. V dropped 5 bases and J dropped 1 base, with 8 bases sitting between them. Germline CDR1 SGHAT, CDR2 FQNNGV.